The present entry profiles one TCR beta chain with its context. Its antigen is not known. V was clipped by 2 bases and J by 4 bases; unmatched bases: 6. The germline V gene encodes CDR1 MNHEY and CDR2 SVGAGI. This CDR3 has 16 residues. Next came a second PCR, run for about 6 to 11 cycles, which used a sample-barcoded 5' primer along with a J-beta primer mix. TCRdb called the 5' RACE reads again in MiXCR, with one record for every CDR3 protein. In the table there are over 700,000 distinct CDR3 sequences, about 25% of which are singletons. This entry is derived from a study of blood T cells in healthy people across ages. In the study overall: Template switching captured about one barcoded beta molecule per two T cells.

RNA extraction gave at least 6 micrograms of total RNA per sample. The study, taken as a whole, reports: CMV status of donors was not determined, possibly confounding expanded clonotype changes.

The same sample was also used in a study of T cells of mothers and their children.

The gene calls are TRBV6-5 and TRBJ2-4; the match to TRBD2 covers 9 bases. Material: blood. The sequence came from a boy aged 10-17 years in good health. The DNA for the CDR3 is TGTGCCAGCAGTTACGGGGTAGCGGGGGTAAAAAACATTCAGTACTTC. The encoded protein is CASSYGVAGVKNIQYF.